Sequencing of this T cell receptor beta chain was carried out in a study of blood T cells in healthy people across ages. Remarks on this clonotype: Antigen unknown.

CDR3 size: 13 residues. The V end lost 8 bases, the J end lost 7 bases, and 14 bases lay between the germline ends. Germline lookup yields CDR1 WSHSY and CDR2 SAAADI. Points from the study as a whole: Total diversity from one million sequenced T cells was likely underestimated.

It was with a sample-barcoded 5' primer and a J-beta primer mix that a second PCR of roughly 6 to 12 cycles was run. TCRdb called the 5' RACE reads again in MiXCR, with one record for every CDR3 protein. The data hold around 1,600,000 distinct CDR3 sequences, with less than 45% observed a single time. Material: blood. The chain joins TRBV10-2 to TRBJ1-4; a possible D gene is TRBD1 (6 bases). This sequence originates from a woman aged 18 to 35 in good health. The CDR3 DNA follows: TGCGCCAGCCGAGCAGGGGCAGCTGAAAAACTGTTTTTT. Its translation is CASRAGAAEKLFF.